The sequence of this TCR beta chain was determined in a study of siplizumab effects on memory and regulatory T cells. Only in-frame clones appear in the TCRdb table, and some are missing; sequencing was by immunoSEQ multiplex PCR. The sample consists of roughly 100,000 clones, approximately 94% of them appearing once. Germline CDR1 reads GTSNPN; CDR2 reads SVGIG (reference sequence). The CDR3 contains 13 residues. V was trimmed by 4 bases and J by 4 bases, leaving 13 bases between them. V usage is TRBV30 and J usage is TRBJ2-5; D uncertain. The sample taken for sequencing was CD4+ T cells sorted from blood. The receptor comes from a human donor in good health. In DNA form, the CDR3 reads TGTGCCTGGACCGGCGACAATGGAGAGACCCAGTACTTC. Its protein is CAWTGDNGETQYF.